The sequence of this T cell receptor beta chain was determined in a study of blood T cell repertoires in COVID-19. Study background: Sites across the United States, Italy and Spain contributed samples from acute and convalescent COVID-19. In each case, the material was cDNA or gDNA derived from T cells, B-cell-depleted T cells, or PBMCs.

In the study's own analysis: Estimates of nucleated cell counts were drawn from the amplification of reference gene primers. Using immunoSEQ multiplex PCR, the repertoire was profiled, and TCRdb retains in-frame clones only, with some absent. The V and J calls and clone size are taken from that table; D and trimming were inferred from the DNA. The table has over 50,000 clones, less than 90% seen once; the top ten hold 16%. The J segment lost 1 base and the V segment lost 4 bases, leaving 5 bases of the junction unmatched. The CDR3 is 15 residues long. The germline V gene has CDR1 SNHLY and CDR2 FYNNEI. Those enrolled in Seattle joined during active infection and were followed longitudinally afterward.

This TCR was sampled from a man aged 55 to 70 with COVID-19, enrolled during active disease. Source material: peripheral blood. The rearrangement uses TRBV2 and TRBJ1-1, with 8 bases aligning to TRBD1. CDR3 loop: CASSASGTGNTEAFF. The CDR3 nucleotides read TGTGCCAGCAGTGCGTCCGGGACAGGGAACACTGAAGCTTTCTTT.